This TCR beta chain was identified during a study of response to subunit inactivated influenza vaccine. Study-level points and caveats: Each seasonal flu vaccination may recruit only limited new T cells, authors suggested.

CDR3 length: 19 amino acids. The V gene end was trimmed by 1 base and the J gene end by 0 bases; junction bases not matched to a gene: 9. Germline loops: CDR1 LNHDA, CDR2 SQIVND (reference sequence). TCRdb re-called the RT-PCR reads with MiXCR, one entry per CDR3 protein. The profile covers about 500,000 distinct CDR3 sequences, with 16% appearing a single time and approximately 3% taken by the ten largest. As to this clonotype: What it recognizes is unknown.

The TCR was taken from a man aged 45 to 70 who received an inactivated influenza vaccine. The chain has TRBV19 and TRBJ2-6; 7 nucleotides align to TRBD1. The starting material was CD4+ T cells sorted from PBMCs, obtained around 25 months after vaccination. DNA of the CDR3: TGTGCCAGTAGTATAGGGACCGGGACAGCGAGCTCTGGGGCCAACGTCCTGACTTTC. It translates to CASSIGTGTASSGANVLTF.